The subject of this entry is one TCR beta chain. Antigen: not known. Profiled with immunoSEQ multiplex PCR; TCRdb holds only in-frame clones, not every one. Found here are over 130,000 clones, around 90% of them singletons; the top ten hold approximately 4.8%. The data belong to a study of T cell responses to AZD1222 COVID-19 vaccine. Whole-study results and caveats: Females made up more of the donors, who were largely white British, and clonal diversity may have come out too low.

V was clipped by 4 bases and J by 4 bases; unmatched bases: 8. CDR1 and CDR2 (germline): KGHDR, SFDVKD. The CDR3 has 15 residues. This sequence originates from an adult in good health. The rearrangement uses TRBV24-1 and TRBJ1-1; 7 bases are shared with TRBD1. The input for sequencing was peripheral blood, taken on day 0 of AZD1222 vaccination. In DNA, the CDR3 is TGTGCCACCAGTGAAAGGGGGCAGACGGGCACTGAAGCTTTCTTT. It yields the protein CATSERGQTGTEAFF.